This T cell receptor beta chain was profiled in a study of radiotherapy plus CTLA-4 blockade in lung cancer. On the study more broadly: In roughly 19% of patients, objective responses were seen; 30% to 35% had disease control.

The protocol was immunoSEQ multiplex PCR, while the TCRdb copy is restricted to in-frame clones and leaves out a portion. Altogether about 25,000 clones are present, approximately 70% being singletons, with the ten largest covering more than 3.5%. The germline V gene has CDR1 SGHRS and CDR2 YFSETQ. The ends were cut back, 1 base at V and 3 bases at J, with 9 bases in the middle. CDR3 length: 14 amino acids. The input for sequencing was peripheral blood, taken from a patient treated with radiotherapy plus ipilimumab. This chain joins TRBV5-1 and TRBJ2-3; a possible D gene is TRBD2 (5 bases). The receptor was isolated from a human donor with non-small cell lung cancer who had stable disease on radiotherapy plus ipilimumab. Written as DNA, the CDR3 is TGCGCCAGCAGCTTGCCGGGAACTACAGATACGCAGTATTTT. Its protein is CASSLPGTTDTQYF.